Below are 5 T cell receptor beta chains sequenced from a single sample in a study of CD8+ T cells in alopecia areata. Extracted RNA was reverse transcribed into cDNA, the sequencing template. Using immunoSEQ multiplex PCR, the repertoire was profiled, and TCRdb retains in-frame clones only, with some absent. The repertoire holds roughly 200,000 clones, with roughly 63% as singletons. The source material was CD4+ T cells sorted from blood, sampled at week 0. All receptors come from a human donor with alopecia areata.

The CDR3 is CSGGQGRTDTQYF. DNA for the CDR3: TGCAGCGGCGGACAGGGGCGGACAGATACGCAGTATTTT. V and J are TRBV29-1 and TRBJ2-3; 9 bases are shared with TRBD1. The junction had 5 bases not matched to a gene; V was cut back by 7 bases and J by 3 bases. The CDR3 is 13 amino acids. Germline CDR1 reads SQVTM; CDR2 reads ANQGSEA.

In DNA, the CDR3 is TGTGCCTGGAGTGTACAAGGGAGTTGGACTGAAGCTTTCTTT. Its protein is CAWSVQGSWTEAFF. The chain carries TRBV30 and TRBJ1-1; unclear D gene. This CDR3 spans 14 amino acids. V lost 0 bases to trimming and J lost 5 bases, with 13 bases between them. Germline CDR1 and CDR2: GTSNPN and SVGIG (reference sequence).

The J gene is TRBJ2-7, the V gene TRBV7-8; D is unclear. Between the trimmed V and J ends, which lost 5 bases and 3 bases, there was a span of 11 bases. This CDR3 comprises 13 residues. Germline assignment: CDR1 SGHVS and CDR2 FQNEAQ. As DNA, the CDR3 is TGTGCCAGCAGCAAGGATACCCTCTACGAGCAGTACTTC. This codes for CASSKDTLYEQYF.

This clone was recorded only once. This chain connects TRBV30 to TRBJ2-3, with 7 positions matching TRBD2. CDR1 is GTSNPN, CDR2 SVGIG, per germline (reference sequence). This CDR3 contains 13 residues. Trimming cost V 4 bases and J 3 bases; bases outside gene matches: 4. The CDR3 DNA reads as TGTGCCTGGATGAGAGCGGGGACAGATACGCAGTATTTT. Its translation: CAWMRAGTDTQYF.

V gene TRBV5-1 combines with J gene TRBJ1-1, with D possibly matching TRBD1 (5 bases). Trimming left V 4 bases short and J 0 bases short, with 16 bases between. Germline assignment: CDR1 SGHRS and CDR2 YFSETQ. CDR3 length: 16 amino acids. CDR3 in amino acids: CASSQGLGPLNTEAFF. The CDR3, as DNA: TGCGCCAGCAGCCAGGGCTTGGGCCCTCTGAACACTGAAGCTTTCTTT. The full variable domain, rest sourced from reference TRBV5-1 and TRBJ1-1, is KAGVTQTPRYLIKTRGQQVTLSCSPISGHRSVSWYQQTPGQGLQFLFEYFSETQRNKGNFPGRFSGRQFSNSRSEMNVSTLELGDSALYLCASSQGLGPLNTEAFFGQGTRLTVV.